This T cell receptor (beta chain) derives from a study of blood T cell repertoires in COVID-19. Study in general: Researchers got acute and convalescent COVID-19 samples from the United States, Italy and Spain. Sources were T cells, B-cell-depleted T cells, or PBMCs; the material itself was cDNA or gDNA.

The CDR3 contains 15 residues. The germline CDR1 and CDR2 sequences are SGHRS and YFSETQ. V was trimmed by 4 bases and J by 4 bases, leaving 17 bases between them. As handled by the study authors: It was from reference gene primer amplification that nucleated cell counts were estimated. Here immunoSEQ multiplex PCR was the method, and the copy in TCRdb shows in-frame clones only, minus some. The V and J calls and clone size were taken over from that table, and D and trimming were inferred from the DNA. The repertoire holds more than 65,000 clones, with roughly 76% as singletons. Sequences were obtained from peripheral blood. J is TRBJ1-1 and V is TRBV5-1; D is possibly TRBD1 (5 bases). The receptor was derived from a woman over 75 with active or convalescent COVID-19. The CDR3 DNA reads TGCGCCAGCAGCCCTTGGAGTTACGGGGGCACTGAAGCTTTCTTT. Residues: CASSPWSYGGTEAFF.